These T cell receptor beta chains were read from a single sample in a study of OX40 agonist ivuxolimab in advanced cancers. The method was immunoSEQ multiplex PCR; TCRdb's version includes in-frame clones alone and lacks a portion of them. The sample yields some 30,000 clones, 80% to 85% seen once. The sample in question was CD4+ or CD8+ T cells sorted from blood, obtained in a trial of the OX40 agonist ivuxolimab. These receptors all come from an adult with an advanced solid tumor such as melanoma, head and neck, liver or kidney cancer. CDR3s include the opening cysteine and the closing phenylalanine or tryptophan. D genes are given only for firm matches. Clone size is not always given. Where it is, it says once, few, many or a class for expanded clones.

TRBV19	-	-	TRBJ1-5	TGTGCCAGTGGTGAAAGGGGGAGCAATCAGCCCCAGCATTTT	CASGERGSNQPQHF
TRBV5-4	TRBD2	-	TRBJ2-3	TGTGCCAGCAGCTTGGGGTCGCGGGAGGGCCTAGATACGCAGTATTTT	CASSLGSREGLDTQYF
TRBV2	-	-	TRBJ2-1	TGTGCCAGCATGGGACTCCGTCCCTGGCAGTTCTTC	CASMGLRPWQFF
TRBV25-1	-	-	TRBJ2-7	TGTGCCAGCAGTGTCGGGGGATCCTACGAGCAGTACTTC	CASSVGGSYEQYF
TRBV27	-	-	TRBJ2-5	TGTGCCAGCAGTTTCGGGGCAAACCAAGAGACCCAGTACTTC	CASSFGANQETQYF
TRBV6-6	-	-	TRBJ1-3	TGTGCCAGCAGTTACAAGGAGAGCTCTGGAAACACCATATATTTT	CASSYKESSGNTIYF
TRBV7-3	-	-	TRBJ1-1	TGTGCCAGCAGCTTTACAGCTTTGAACACTGAAGCTTTCTTT	CASSFTALNTEAFF
TRBV6-4	-	-	TRBJ1-1	TGTGCCAGCAGTGTGGACACGGGGACTGAAGCTTTCTTT	CASSVDTGTEAFF
TRBV19	-	-	TRBJ2-7	TGTGCCAGTAGTTACCGGGCCGGTGGATACGAGCAGTACTTC	CASSYRAGGYEQYF
TRBV30	TRBD1	-	TRBJ1-1	TGTGCCTGGAGTCTCGGGACAGGGAACACTGAAGCTTTCTTT	CAWSLGTGNTEAFF
TRBV11-2	-	-	TRBJ1-4	TGTGCCAGCAGGTGGGACGGAGTTAATGAAAAACTGTTTTTT	CASRWDGVNEKLFF
TRBV13	TRBD2	-	TRBJ2-5	TGTGCCAGCAGCTTCCGCAGCGGGAGGGGAGAGACCCAGTACTTC	CASSFRSGRGETQYF
TRBV18	-	-	TRBJ1-1	TGTGCCAGCCAGCCTAAGCAAGGTAGGAACACTGAAGCTTTCTTT	CASQPKQGRNTEAFF
TRBV27	TRBD2	-	TRBJ2-1	TGTGCCAGCAGTTTTCCGGCTAGCGGGGGGCTTAACAATGAGCAGTTCTTC	CASSFPASGGLNNEQFF
TRBV27	-	-	TRBJ2-1	TGTGCCAGCAGTTTAAAGCGGTCCTACAATGAGCAGTTCTTC	CASSLKRSYNEQFF
TRBV7-9	-	few	TRBJ2-7	TGTGCCAGCAGAAGGGCCCGGGAACAGTACTTC	CASRRAREQYF
TRBV13	TRBD1	-	TRBJ2-7	TGTGCCAGCAGCGCCAGAACAGGGGGAAAGTACGAGCAGTACTTC	CASSARTGGKYEQYF
TRBV13	-	once	TRBJ1-2	TGTGCCAGCAGCTTAGGGATCGCAGGGCCATATGGCTACACCTTC	CASSLGIAGPYGYTF
TRBV27	-	-	TRBJ1-2	TGTGCCAGCAGTTTAACCGGGGTTGGCTACACCTTC	CASSLTGVGYTF
TRBV5-6	TRBD1	-	TRBJ2-3	TGTGCCAGCAGCTTGGGGGACAGGGGAACAGATACGCAGTATTTT	CASSLGDRGTDTQYF
TRBV19	TRBD1	-	TRBJ1-1	TGTGCCAGTAGCTACAGGGGTCTGAACACTGAAGCTTTCTTT	CASSYRGLNTEAFF
TRBV13	-	-	TRBJ2-3	TGTGCCAGCAGCGGGGTGGACTTCACTAGCACAGATACGCAGTATTTT	CASSGVDFTSTDTQYF
TRBV5-4	TRBD2	few	TRBJ2-1	TGTGCCAGCAGCAAGGGACTAGCGGGAGTGGATGAGCAGTTCTTC	CASSKGLAGVDEQFF
TRBV5-5	-	-	TRBJ2-7	TGTGCCAGCAGCTTATCAGTGGCCGGGACCGAGCAGTACTTC	CASSLSVAGTEQYF
TRBV10-1	-	-	TRBJ2-6	TGCGCCAGCAGCGATAAAGGGGTTTCTGGGGCCAACGTCCTGACTTTC	CASSDKGVSGANVLTF
TRBV28	-	-	TRBJ2-2	TGTGCCAGCAGCCGGCGGGGAAACACCGGGGAGCTGTTTTTT	CASSRRGNTGELFF
TRBV10-3	TRBD1	-	TRBJ1-2	TGTGCCATCAGGGGACAGGGGGACTATGGCTACACCTTC	CAIRGQGDYGYTF
TRBV7-2	TRBD2	-	TRBJ2-7	TGTGCCAGCAGCACGACTAGCGGGGGGTCCTACGAGCAGTACTTC	CASSTTSGGSYEQYF
TRBV6-5	-	-	TRBJ1-4	TGTGCCAGCAGTTACTCGACCCGGGGGTTAGGAGAAAAACTGTTTTTT	CASSYSTRGLGEKLFF
TRBV29-1	-	once	TRBJ1-1	TGCAGCGTGACCGGGACAGAAGCTTTCTTT	CSVTGTEAFF
TRBV19	TRBD2	-	TRBJ2-1	TGTGCCAGTAGTGTTACTAGCGGGATATACAATGAGCAGTTCTTC	CASSVTSGIYNEQFF
TRBV5-6	-	-	TRBJ1-1	TGTGCCAGCAGCTTATTCGGGGAGCGGGGAGGGACTGAAGCTTTCTTT	CASSLFGERGGTEAFF
TRBV27	-	-	TRBJ2-5	TGTGCCAGCTGCCGGACTGGGATCGGGGAGACCCAGTACTTC	CASCRTGIGETQYF
TRBV15	TRBD2	few	TRBJ2-3	TGTGCCACCAGCACAGGACTAGCGAGGGAGCAGTATTTT	CATSTGLAREQYF
TRBV9	-	medium-sized	TRBJ2-1	TGTGCCAGCAGCCCTCTAGCGTCCTCCTACAATGAGCAGTTCTTC	CASSPLASSYNEQFF
TRBV27	TRBD1	-	TRBJ2-3	TGTGCCAGCAGCCGGGGGGACAGGGGAGCATCAGATACGCAGTATTTT	CASSRGDRGASDTQYF